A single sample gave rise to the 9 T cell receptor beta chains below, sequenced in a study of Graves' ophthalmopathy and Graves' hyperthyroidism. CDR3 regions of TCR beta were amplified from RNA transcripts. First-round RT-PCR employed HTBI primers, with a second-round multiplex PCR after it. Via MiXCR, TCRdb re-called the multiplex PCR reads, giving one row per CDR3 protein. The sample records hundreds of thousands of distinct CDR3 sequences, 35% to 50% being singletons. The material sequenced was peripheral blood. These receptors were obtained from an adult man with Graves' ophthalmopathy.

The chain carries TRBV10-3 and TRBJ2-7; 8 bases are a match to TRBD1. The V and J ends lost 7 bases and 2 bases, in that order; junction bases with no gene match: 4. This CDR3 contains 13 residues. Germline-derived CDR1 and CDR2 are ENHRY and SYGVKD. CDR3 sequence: CAITRTGPYEQYF. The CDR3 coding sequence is TGTGCCATCACCCGGACAGGGCCCTACGAGCAGTACTTC.

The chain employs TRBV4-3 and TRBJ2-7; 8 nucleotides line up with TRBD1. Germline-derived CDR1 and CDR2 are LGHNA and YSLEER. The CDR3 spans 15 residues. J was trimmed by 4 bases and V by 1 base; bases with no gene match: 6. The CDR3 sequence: CASSQVGQGRYEQYF. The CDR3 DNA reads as TGCGCCAGCAGCCAAGTCGGACAGGGCCGGTACGAGCAGTACTTC.

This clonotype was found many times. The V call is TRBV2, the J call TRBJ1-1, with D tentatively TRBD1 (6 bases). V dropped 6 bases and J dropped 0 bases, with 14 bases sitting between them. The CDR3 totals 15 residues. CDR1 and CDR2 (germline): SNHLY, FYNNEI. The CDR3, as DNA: TGTGCCAGCAGGGCCGGGACAATCATGAACACTGAAGCTTTCTTT. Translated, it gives CASRAGTIMNTEAFF. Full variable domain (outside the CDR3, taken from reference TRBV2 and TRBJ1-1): EPEVTQTPSHQVTQMGQEVILRCVPISNHLYFYWYRQILGQKVEFLVSFYNNEISEKSEIFDDQFSVERPDGSNFTLKIRSTKLEDSAMYFCASRAGTIMNTEAFFGQGTRLTVV.

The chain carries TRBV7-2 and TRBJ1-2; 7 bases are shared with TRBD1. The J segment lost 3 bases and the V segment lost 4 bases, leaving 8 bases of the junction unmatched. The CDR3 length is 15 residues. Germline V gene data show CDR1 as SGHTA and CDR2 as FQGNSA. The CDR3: CASSSISGTDYGYTF. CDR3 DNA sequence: TGTGCCAGCAGCTCCATTTCCGGGACAGACTATGGCTACACCTTC.

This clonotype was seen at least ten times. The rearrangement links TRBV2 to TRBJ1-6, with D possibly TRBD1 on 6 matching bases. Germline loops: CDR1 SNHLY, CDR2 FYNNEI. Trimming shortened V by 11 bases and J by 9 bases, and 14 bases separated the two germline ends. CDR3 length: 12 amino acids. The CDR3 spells CARGHGASPLHF. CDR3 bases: TGTGCCCGGGGACATGGAGCTTCACCCCTCCACTTT.

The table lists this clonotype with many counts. The CDR3 here is CASSLVLDNYEQYF. CDR3 sequence (DNA): TGTGCCAGCAGCTTAGTCTTGGACAACTACGAGCAGTACTTC. The genes are TRBV7-9 and TRBJ2-7, with a weak D call TRBD1 (5 bases). The CDR3 has 14 residues. Trimming shortened V by 1 base and J by 3 bases, and 10 bases separated the two germline ends. Germline CDR1 SEHNR, CDR2 FQNEAQ (reference sequence).

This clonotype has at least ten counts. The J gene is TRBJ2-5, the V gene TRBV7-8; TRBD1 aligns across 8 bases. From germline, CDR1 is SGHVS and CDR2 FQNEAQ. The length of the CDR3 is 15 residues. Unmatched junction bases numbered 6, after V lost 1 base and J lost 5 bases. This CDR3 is CASSLGTGSWETQYF. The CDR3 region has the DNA TGTGCCAGCAGCTTAGGGACAGGGAGTTGGGAGACCCAGTACTTC.

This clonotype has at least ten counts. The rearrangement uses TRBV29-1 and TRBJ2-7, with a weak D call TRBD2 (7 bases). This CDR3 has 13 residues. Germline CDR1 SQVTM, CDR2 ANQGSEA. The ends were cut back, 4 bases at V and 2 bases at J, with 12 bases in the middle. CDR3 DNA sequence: TGCAGCGTTGGGGGGGGCCAAGCCTACGAGCAGTACTTC. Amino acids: CSVGGGQAYEQYF.

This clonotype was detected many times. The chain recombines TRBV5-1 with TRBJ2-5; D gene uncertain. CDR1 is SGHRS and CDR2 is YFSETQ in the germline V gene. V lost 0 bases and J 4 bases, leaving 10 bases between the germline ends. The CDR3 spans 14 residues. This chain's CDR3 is CASSLGAAGETQYF. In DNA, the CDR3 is TGCGCCAGCAGCTTGGGTGCTGCAGGAGAGACCCAGTACTTC.